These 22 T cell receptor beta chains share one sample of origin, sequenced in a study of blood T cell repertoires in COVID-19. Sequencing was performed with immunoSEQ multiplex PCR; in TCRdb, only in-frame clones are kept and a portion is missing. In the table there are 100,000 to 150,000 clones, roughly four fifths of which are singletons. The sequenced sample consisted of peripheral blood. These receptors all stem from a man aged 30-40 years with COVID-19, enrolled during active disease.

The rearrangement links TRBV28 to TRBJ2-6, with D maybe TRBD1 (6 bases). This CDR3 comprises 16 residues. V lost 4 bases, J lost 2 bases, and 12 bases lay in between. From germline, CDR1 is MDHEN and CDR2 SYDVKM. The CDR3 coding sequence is TGTGCCAGCAGTTCCCCAGGGGACGCTGGGGCCAACGTCCTGACTTTC. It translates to CASSSPGDAGANVLTF.

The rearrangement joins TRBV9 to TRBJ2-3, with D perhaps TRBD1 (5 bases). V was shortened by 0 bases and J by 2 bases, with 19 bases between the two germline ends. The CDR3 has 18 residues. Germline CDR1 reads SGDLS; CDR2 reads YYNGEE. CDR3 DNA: TGTGCCAGCAGCGTAGCCCCGTTAGGGGCAGGTGACACAGATACGCAGTATTTT. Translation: CASSVAPLGAGDTDTQYF.

Written as DNA, the CDR3 is TGTGCCATCAGTGAGCTCCCGGGGGGTTTAGACACTGAAGCTTTCTTT. Translation: CAISELPGGLDTEAFF. This chain links TRBV10-3 with TRBJ1-1; the D gene is possibly TRBD1 (5 bases). Trimming shortened V by 2 bases and J by 3 bases, and 16 bases separated the two germline ends. The CDR3 loop spans 16 amino acids. Looked up from germline, CDR1 is ENHRY and CDR2 is SYGVKD.

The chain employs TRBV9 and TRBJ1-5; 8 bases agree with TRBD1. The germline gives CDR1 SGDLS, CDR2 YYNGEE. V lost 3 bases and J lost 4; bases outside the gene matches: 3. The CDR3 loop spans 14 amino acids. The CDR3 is CASSGGTGNQPQHF. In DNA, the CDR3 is TGTGCCAGCAGCGGCGGGACAGGTAATCAGCCCCAGCATTTT.

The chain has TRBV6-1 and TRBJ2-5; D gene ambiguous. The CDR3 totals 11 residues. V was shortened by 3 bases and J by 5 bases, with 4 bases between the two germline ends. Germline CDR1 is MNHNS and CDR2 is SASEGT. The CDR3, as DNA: TGTGCCAGCAGTGATATCGAGACCCAGTACTTC. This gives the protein CASSDIETQYF.

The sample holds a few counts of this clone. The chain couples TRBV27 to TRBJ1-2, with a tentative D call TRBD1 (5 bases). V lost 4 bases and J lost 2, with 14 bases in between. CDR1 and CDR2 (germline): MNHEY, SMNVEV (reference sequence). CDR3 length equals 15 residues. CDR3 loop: CASSYGTGGNYGYTF. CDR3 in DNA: TGTGCCAGCAGTTACGGGACGGGGGGGAACTATGGCTACACCTTC.

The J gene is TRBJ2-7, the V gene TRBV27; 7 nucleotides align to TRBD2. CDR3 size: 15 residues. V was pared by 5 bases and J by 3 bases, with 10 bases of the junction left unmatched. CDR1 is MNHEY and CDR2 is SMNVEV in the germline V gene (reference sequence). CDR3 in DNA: TGTGCCAGCAGTCTGAAGGGCGGGGGTTTCTACGAGCAGTACTTC. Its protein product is CASSLKGGGFYEQYF.

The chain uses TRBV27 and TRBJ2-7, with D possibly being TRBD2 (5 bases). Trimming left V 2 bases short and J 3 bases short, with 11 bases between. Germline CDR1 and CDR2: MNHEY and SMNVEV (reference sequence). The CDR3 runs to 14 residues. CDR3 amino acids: CASSLKGEGYEQYF. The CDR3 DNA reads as TGTGCCAGCAGTTTAAAGGGAGAAGGCTACGAGCAGTACTTC.

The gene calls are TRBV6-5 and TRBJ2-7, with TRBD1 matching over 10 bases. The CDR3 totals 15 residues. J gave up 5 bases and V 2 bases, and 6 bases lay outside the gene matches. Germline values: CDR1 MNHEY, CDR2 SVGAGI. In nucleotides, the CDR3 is TGTGCCAGCAGTTACAGGACAGGGGGGAGGAACGAGCAGTACTTC. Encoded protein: CASSYRTGGRNEQYF.

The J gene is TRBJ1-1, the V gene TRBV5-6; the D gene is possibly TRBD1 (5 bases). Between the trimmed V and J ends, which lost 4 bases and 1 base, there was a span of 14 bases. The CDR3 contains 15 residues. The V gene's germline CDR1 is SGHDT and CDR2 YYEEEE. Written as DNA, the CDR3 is TGTGCCAGCAGCCAGGACACTACAGGGAACACTGAAGCTTTCTTT. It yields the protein CASSQDTTGNTEAFF.

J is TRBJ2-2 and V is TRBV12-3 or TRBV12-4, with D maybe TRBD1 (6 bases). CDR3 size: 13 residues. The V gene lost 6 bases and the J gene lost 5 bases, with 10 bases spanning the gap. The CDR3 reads CASRATGTGELFF. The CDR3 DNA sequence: TGTGCCAGCAGGGCCACAGGGACCGGGGAGCTGTTTTTT.

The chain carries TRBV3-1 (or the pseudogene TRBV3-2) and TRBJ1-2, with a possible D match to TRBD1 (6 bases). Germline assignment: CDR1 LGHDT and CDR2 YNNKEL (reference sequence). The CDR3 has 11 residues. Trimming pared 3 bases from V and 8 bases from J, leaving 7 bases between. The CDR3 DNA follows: TGTGCCAGCAGCCACACAGGGGGCTACACCTTC. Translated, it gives CASSHTGGYTF.

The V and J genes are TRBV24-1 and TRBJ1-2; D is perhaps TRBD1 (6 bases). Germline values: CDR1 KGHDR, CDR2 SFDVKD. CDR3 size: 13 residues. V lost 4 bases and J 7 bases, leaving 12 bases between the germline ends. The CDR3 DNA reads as TGTGCCACCAGTGACTCGACAGGAGGTGGCTACACCTTC. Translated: CATSDSTGGGYTF.

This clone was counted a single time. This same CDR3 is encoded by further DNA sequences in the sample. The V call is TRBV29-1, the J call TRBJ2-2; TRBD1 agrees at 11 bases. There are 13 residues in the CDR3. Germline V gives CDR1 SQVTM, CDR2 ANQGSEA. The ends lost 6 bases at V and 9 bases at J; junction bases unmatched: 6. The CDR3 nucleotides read TGCAGCGTAGGGACAGGGGGGGGGCGGGAGCTGTTTTTT. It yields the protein CSVGTGGGRELFF.

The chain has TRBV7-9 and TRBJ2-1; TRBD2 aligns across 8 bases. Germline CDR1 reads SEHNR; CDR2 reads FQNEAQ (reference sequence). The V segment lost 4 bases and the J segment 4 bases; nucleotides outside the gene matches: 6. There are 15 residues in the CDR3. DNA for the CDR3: TGTGCCAGCAGCTCCGCGGGACTAGAGTACAATGAGCAGTTCTTC. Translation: CASSSAGLEYNEQFF.

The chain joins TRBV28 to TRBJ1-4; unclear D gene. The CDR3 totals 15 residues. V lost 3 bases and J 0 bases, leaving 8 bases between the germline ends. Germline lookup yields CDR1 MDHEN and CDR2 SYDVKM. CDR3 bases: TGTGCCAGCAGTTTTGTAGATGCAACTAATGAAAAACTGTTTTTT. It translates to CASSFVDATNEKLFF.

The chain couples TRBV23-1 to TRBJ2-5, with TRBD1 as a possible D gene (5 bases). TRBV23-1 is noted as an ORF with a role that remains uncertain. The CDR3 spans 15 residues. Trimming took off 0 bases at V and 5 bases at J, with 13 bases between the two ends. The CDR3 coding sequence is TGCGCCAGCAGTCAATCGGCAGGGTTTAGGGAGACCCAGTACTTC. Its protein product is CASSQSAGFRETQYF.

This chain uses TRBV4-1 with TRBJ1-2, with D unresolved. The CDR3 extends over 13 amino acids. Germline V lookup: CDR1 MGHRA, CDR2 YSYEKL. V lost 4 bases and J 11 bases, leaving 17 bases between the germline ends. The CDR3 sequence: CASSPPLTRGYTF. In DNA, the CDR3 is TGCGCCAGCAGCCCCCCCTTGACGCGGGGATACACCTTC.

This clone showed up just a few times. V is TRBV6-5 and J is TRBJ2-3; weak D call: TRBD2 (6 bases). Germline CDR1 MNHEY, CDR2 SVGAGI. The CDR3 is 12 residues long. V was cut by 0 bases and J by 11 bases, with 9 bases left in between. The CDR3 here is CASSYSRGKQYF. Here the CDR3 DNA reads TGTGCCAGCAGTTACTCCCGGGGGAAGCAGTATTTT.

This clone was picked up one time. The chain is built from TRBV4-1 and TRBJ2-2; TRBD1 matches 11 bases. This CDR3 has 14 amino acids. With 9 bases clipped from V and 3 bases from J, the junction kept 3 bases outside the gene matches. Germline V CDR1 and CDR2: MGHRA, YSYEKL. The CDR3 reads CASGTGGDTGELFF. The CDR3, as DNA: TGCGCCAGTGGGACAGGGGGGGACACCGGGGAGCTGTTTTTT.

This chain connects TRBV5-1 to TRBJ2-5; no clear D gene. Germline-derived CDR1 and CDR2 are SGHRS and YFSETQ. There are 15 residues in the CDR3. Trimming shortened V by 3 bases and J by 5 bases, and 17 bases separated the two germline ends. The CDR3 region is CASSYSLAGGETQYF. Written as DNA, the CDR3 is TGCGCCAGCAGCTACTCCCTCGCAGGTGGGGAGACCCAGTACTTC.

The CDR3 here is CASSYSMSLVSRLYEQYF. For the CDR3, the DNA is TGTGCCAGCAGTTACTCGATGTCCTTGGTGAGCCGACTCTACGAGCAGTACTTC. The J gene is TRBJ2-7, the V gene TRBV6-2 or TRBV6-3; D is undetermined. CDR3 length: 18 amino acids. Trimming pared 0 bases from V and 3 bases from J, leaving 21 bases between. Germline-derived CDR1 and CDR2 are MNHEY and SVGEGT.